The clone carrying this TCR beta chain turned up a few times. Its antigen is not known. Expressed TCRB transcripts were sequenced, since all the RNA that had been isolated was reverse transcribed. Repertoires were generated with immunoSEQ multiplex PCR, while TCRdb's copy carries only in-frame clones and drops some. The table includes roughly 150,000 clones, 6.5% to 10% detected once. The sample originates from a study of beta chain features in type 1 diabetes. V was pared by 2 bases and J by 4 bases, with 12 bases between. The CDR3 extends over 14 amino acids. Germline CDR1 SGHTS, CDR2 YDEGEE. Notes on the study in general: There were fewer insertions and more deletions at the VDJ junctions of type 1 diabetes patients. All four CD4+ subsets of Type 1 diabetes patients contained TCRB CDR3s that were moderately but significantly shorter.

Material for sequencing was central memory CD4+ T cells from blood. The chain recombines TRBV5-8 with TRBJ1-1, with no clear D. This TCR derives from a woman in her late teens or twenties with type 1 diabetes. The CDR3 is CASSFGATPTEAFF. The CDR3 DNA reads TGTGCCAGCAGCTTCGGCGCGACACCCACTGAAGCTTTCTTT.